This T cell receptor beta chain is from a study of lymphopenia after photon versus proton radiotherapy. Clones were sequenced by immunoSEQ multiplex PCR, and TCRdb holds only the in-frame ones, with some missing. In the table there are about 30,000 clones, 75% to 90% of which are singletons. Study results and caveats: Better survival with proton therapy was suggested as possible, not demonstrated. After lymphocyte nadir, photon-treated repertoires showed oligoclonal expansion, especially CD8+ Temra. A bigger post-nadir fall in TCR diversity correlated inversely with survival time in deceased patients. Photon-treated patients lost naive T cells and TCR diversity; proton-treated stayed stable.

A single count supports this clone. As yet, its antigen is unknown. Looked up from germline, CDR1 is SEHNR and CDR2 is FQNEAQ (reference sequence). V lost 4 bases, J lost 7 bases, and 13 bases lay in between. The length of the CDR3 is 14 residues. This chain connects TRBV7-9 to TRBJ1-4; D is uncertain. The clonotype was recovered from a woman between 50 and 59 years old with pancreatic cancer. Specimen: peripheral blood, collected from a patient treated with photon-based radiotherapy. The DNA for the CDR3 is TGTGCCAGCAGCTCAAGGGAGCCCATTGAAAAACTGTTTTTT. Protein: CASSSREPIEKLFF.